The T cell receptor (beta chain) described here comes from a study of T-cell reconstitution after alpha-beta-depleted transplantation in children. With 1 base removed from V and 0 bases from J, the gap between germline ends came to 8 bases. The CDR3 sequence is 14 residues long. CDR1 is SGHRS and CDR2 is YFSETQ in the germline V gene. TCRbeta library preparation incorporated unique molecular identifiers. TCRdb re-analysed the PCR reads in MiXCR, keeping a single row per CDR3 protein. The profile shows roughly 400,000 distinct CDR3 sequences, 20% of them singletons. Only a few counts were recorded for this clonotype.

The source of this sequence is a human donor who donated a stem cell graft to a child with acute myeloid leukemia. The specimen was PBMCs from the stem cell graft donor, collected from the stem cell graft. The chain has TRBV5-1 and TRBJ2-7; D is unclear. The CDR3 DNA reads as TGCGCCAGCAGCTTGACGCGTAACTCCTACGAGCAGTACTTC. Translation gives CASSLTRNSYEQYF.